This T cell receptor (beta chain) was recorded in a study of T cell responses to AZD1222 COVID-19 vaccine. TCRdb's table, derived via immunoSEQ multiplex PCR, lists solely in-frame clones and lacks some. The table lists 100,000 to 150,000 clones, around 90% of them singletons. This CDR3 is built from 14 residues. V was trimmed by 1 base and J by 8 bases, leaving 11 bases between them. The germline gives CDR1 LGHNA, CDR2 YSLEER. This clonotype was obtained from an adult in good health. V is TRBV4-3 and J is TRBJ1-4; D remains unclear. This specimen was peripheral blood, taken on day 0 of AZD1222 vaccination. CDR3 residues: CASSQGAEGEKLFF. The CDR3 nucleotides read TGCGCCAGCAGCCAAGGGGCCGAAGGCGAAAAACTGTTTTTT.